This TCR beta chain was documented in a study of blood T cell repertoires in COVID-19. Study-wide context: The United States, Italy and Spain were the sources of the acute and convalescent COVID-19 samples. T cells, B-cell-depleted T cells, or PBMCs supplied cDNA or gDNA.

Source study methods: Nucleated cell counts were estimated from reference gene primer amplification. The data were produced by immunoSEQ multiplex PCR, yet TCRdb's version contains in-frame clones alone and is incomplete. That table supplies the V and J calls and clone size; D and trimming were determined from the DNA. This table has around 200,000 clones, 88% appearing once. The CDR3 has 13 amino acids. V was pared by 2 bases and J by 7 bases, with 11 bases between. Germline CDR1 and CDR2: MNHEY and SVGAGI. This receptor was identified in a middle-aged man with acute or convalescent COVID-19. Material: peripheral blood. V gene TRBV6-5 combines with J gene TRBJ1-1; D call uncertain. The DNA of the CDR3 is TGTGCCAGCAGTTACGATGCAGTACGTGAAGCTTTCTTT. Its protein is CASSYDAVREAFF.